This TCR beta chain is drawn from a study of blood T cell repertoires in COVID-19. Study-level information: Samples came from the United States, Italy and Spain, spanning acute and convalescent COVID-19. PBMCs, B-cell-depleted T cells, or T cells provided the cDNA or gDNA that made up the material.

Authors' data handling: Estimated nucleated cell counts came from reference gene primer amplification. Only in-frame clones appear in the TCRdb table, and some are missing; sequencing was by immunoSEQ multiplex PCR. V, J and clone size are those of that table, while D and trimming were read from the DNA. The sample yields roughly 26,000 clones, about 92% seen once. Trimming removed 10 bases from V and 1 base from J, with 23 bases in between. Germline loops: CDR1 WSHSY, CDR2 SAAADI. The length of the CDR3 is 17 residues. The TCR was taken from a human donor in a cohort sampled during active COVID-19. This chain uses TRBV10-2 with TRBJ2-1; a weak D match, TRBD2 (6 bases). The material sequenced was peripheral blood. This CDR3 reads CATITLGLPGSYNEQFF. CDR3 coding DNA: TGCGCCACAATCACCCTGGGACTCCCTGGGTCCTACAATGAGCAGTTCTTC.